The clone carrying this T cell receptor (beta chain) was observed a single time. CDR3 length: 15 residues. Trimming took off 4 bases at V and 0 bases at J, with 11 bases between the two ends. In germline, CDR1 is MGHDK, CDR2 SYGVNS. This record comes from a study of cytomegalovirus exposure and HLA in healthy donors. Both 60 Vbeta primers and 13 Jbeta primers went into the PCR. Measured with immunoSEQ multiplex PCR; TCRdb has only the in-frame clones, and not every one. The repertoire holds 120,000 or so clones, with around 75% as singletons. This clonotype originated in a woman aged 45-65 years in good health and CMV-seropositive. The chain combines TRBV25-1 with TRBJ2-3, with D hard to call. The sample was PBMCs. The CDR3 DNA sequence: TGTGCCAGCAGTGGAATCGGTATAAGCACAGATACGCAGTATTTT. Its protein product is CASSGIGISTDTQYF.